Sequencing of this T cell receptor (beta chain) was carried out in a study of cytomegalovirus exposure and HLA in healthy donors. The study, taken as a whole, reports: Per a prior analysis, the majority of TCR beta V segments were productive roughly 87% or roughly 30% of the time. Compared with the approximately 700-donor mean, an Asian-associated ancestry cluster reportedly had fewer N-insertions, according to a later analysis.

To note about this clone: Its cognate antigen is unknown.

PCR was performed using 60 Vbeta and 13 Jbeta primers. Generated by immunoSEQ multiplex PCR, the TCRdb table keeps only in-frame clones and is missing some. This sample has 97,000 or so clones, with around 10% found just once. V shed 3 bases, J shed 5 bases, and the junction held 7 bases outside the gene matches. This CDR3 spans 14 amino acids. In germline, CDR1 is SGHDT, CDR2 YYEEEE. The source of this sequence is a man between 50 and 59 years old in good health and CMV-seropositive. Sequences were obtained from PBMCs. This chain links TRBV5-6 with TRBJ2-7; 8 nucleotides align to TRBD2. The CDR3 bases are TGTGCCAGCAGCTCCCAGAGGACTAGCCACGAGCAGTACTTC. Its protein is CASSSQRTSHEQYF.